These 30 T cell receptor delta chains share one sample of origin, sequenced in a study of gamma-delta T cells after stem cell transplantation. TCRdb reprocessed the RT-PCR reads using CATT. The sample gives 15,000 to 17,000 delta-chain clones, 9% to 9.5% of which show up once; about 60% is in the top ten. Material for sequencing was gamma-delta T cells. The receptors originated from a human donor. It is not recorded whose cells these are; they may come from a transplant donor.

This clone was picked up many times. TCRdb records a much larger clone's protein for this DNA, with a difference at residue 13 that likely arises from a read error; the protein given is the translation of the DNA. The chain combines TRDV1 with TRDJ1; D is possibly TRDD2 (5 bases). The CDR3 loop spans 17 amino acids. The germline V gene has CDR1 TSWWSYY and CDR2 QGS. Between the trimmed V and J ends, which lost 5 bases and 6 bases, there was a span of 25 bases. The CDR3 sequence is CALGKRITFRASNKLIF. In DNA, the CDR3 is TGTGCTCTTGGGAAACGAATCACATTTCGGGCTTCCAATAAACTCATCTTT.

This clone was seen a handful of times. A read error likely explains why the TCRdb protein, taken from a much larger clone, differs from this DNA's translation at residue 15; the protein shown is translated from the DNA. This sequence joins TRDV2 and TRDJ1; unclear D gene. The CDR3 length is 16 residues. Germline loops: CDR1 GEAIGNYY, CDR2 EKD. CDR3: CACDTVGELYTDKLTF. The DNA for the CDR3 is TGTGCCTGTGACACGGTGGGAGAACTGTACACCGATAAACTCACCTTT.

Worth noting for this clone: At one of its ends the junction is not consistent with the germline gene, which may arise from a read error. The rearrangement links TRDV1 to TRDJ2, with a weak D call TRDD3 (6 bases). The germline CDR1 and CDR2 sequences are TSWWSYY and QGS. The CDR3 consists of 19 residues. CDR3 residues: CAPGAPFLAVGWMTAQLFF. The CDR3 nucleotides are TGTGCTCCTGGGGCACCGTTCCTTGCTGTGGGATGGATGACAGCCCAACTCTTCTTT.

This clone was picked up a small number of times. This sequence is one base from a far larger clone and is likely a read error. Other DNA variants within this sample encode the same CDR3. Here the CDR3 DNA reads TGTGCCTGTGACACTGTTACTGGGGGACAAACTACGTACACCGATAAACTCATCTTT. Amino acid sequence: CACDTVTGGQTTYTDKLIF. The rearrangement links TRDV2 to TRDJ1, with TRDD3 matching 9 bases. Unmatched junction bases numbered 14, after V lost 1 base and J lost 0 bases. This CDR3 contains 19 residues. CDR1 GEAIGNYY and CDR2 EKD come from the germline V gene.

As to this clone: With a far larger clone one base away, a read error is the likely cause. This same CDR3 is encoded by further DNA sequences in the sample. The rearrangement uses TRDV2 and TRDJ1; 7 nucleotides align to TRDD3. With 0 bases clipped from V and 4 bases from J, the junction kept 22 bases outside the gene matches. Germline V gene sequence: CDR1 GEAIGNYY, CDR2 EKD. CDR3 length equals 20 residues. The CDR3 DNA sequence: TGTGCCTGTGACACCGTTCCATCCAACTGGGGATCGGAAAATGGCGATAAACTCATCTTT. It yields the protein CACDTVPSNWGSENGDKLIF.

This clone appeared a few times. TCRdb assigns this DNA the protein of a much larger clone, which departs from its translation at residue 9; this likely reflects a read error, and the protein shown comes from translating the DNA. The J gene is TRDJ1, the V gene TRDV1; tentative D call: TRDD3 (5 bases). The CDR3 is 20 amino acids. CDR1 is TSWWSYY and CDR2 is QGS in the germline V gene. V shed 0 bases and J shed 0 bases, with 23 bases lying between them. The CDR3 nucleotides read TGTGCTCTTGGGGAACTTATCGGTCCAATGGAGGGGGGTTACACCGATAAACTCATCTTT. This encodes CALGELIGPMEGGYTDKLIF.

This clone was picked up a small number of times. The amino acid sequence in TCRdb belongs to a much larger clone and departs from this DNA's translation at residues 6 and 9, likely a sequencing read error; the sequence shown is translated from the DNA. The rearrangement joins TRDV2 to TRDJ1; D may be TRDD3 (6 bases). V lost 1 base, J lost 0 bases, and 26 bases lay in between. Per the germline V gene, CDR1 is GEAIGNYY and CDR2 is EKD. CDR3 length equals 20 residues. The DNA for the CDR3 is TGTGCCTGTGACACGAGGAATTTACGGGGGGACCCGACGTACACCGATAAACTCATCTTT. Translated, it gives CACDTRNLRGDPTYTDKLIF.

A remark on this clone: The amino acid sequence in TCRdb belongs to a much larger clone and departs from this DNA's translation at residue 18, likely a sequencing read error; the sequence shown is translated from the DNA. The J gene is TRDJ3, the V gene TRDV2; 12 bases agree with TRDD3. The CDR3 sequence is 21 residues long. Per germline, CDR1 GEAIGNYY and CDR2 EKD. The CDR3 DNA follows: TGTGCCTGTGACACCCTTACTGGGGGATACAAGAGCTCCTGGGACACCCGACTGATGTTTTTC. This encodes CACDTLTGGYKSSWDTRLMFF.

A few counts support this clone. A read error is the likely source, as a far larger clone sits one nucleotide away. The same CDR3 is also encoded by other DNA sequences in this sample. The rearrangement links TRDV2 to TRDJ3, with 8 nucleotides matching TRDD3. The germline gives CDR1 GEAIGNYY, CDR2 EKD. The CDR3 extends over 20 amino acids. The DNA of the CDR3 is TGTGCCTGTGACTTACCTACTGGGGGGCCCACCTCCTGGGACACCCGACAGATGTTCTTC. It specifies CACDLPTGGPTSWDTRQMFF.

This clone was counted a few times. TCRdb and the translated DNA give different amino acids at residue 15; the protein presented here is the one translated from the DNA. V usage is TRDV2 and J usage is TRDJ3; TRDD3 aligns across 7 bases. Germline loops: CDR1 GEAIGNYY, CDR2 EKD. The CDR3 runs 23 residues. This CDR3 is CACDTAPTGVPNLSCWATRQMFF. In DNA, the CDR3 is TGTGCCTGTGACACCGCGCCTACTGGGGTCCCCAACCTAAGCTGCTGGGCCACCCGACAGATGTTTTTC.

As for this clone: The TCRdb record carries a much larger clone's protein, which differs from this DNA's translation at residue 9; a read error is the likely cause, and the protein listed here is the DNA translation. The chain has TRDV2 and TRDJ3; TRDD3 aligns across 12 bases. The V gene end was trimmed by 0 bases and the J gene end by 1 base; junction bases not matched to a gene: 21. CDR1 and CDR2 from the germline V gene are GEAIGNYY and EKD. This CDR3 has 25 amino acids. For the CDR3, the DNA is TGTGCCTGTGACACCGTCGGGAGTGCACGACTGGGGGATACCCTAGGGTCCTGGGACACCCGACAGATGTTTTTC. It translates to CACDTVGSARLGDTLGSWDTRQMFF.

This clone has just a few counts. A junction end diverges from the germline sequence, so it may reflect a read error. V usage is TRDV2 and J usage is TRDJ1; 10 bases fit TRDD3. The CDR3 length is 18 residues. Per the germline V gene, CDR1 is GEAIGNYY and CDR2 is EKD. DNA for the CDR3: TGTGCCTCTGACAGAGAGGGGGATACGCAATCTTACACCGATAAACTCATCTTT. Its protein product is CASDREGDTQSYTDKLIF.

As for this clone: A far larger clone is off by one base, so a read error is likely. This sample also contains other DNA sequences that code for the same CDR3. This sequence joins TRDV2 and TRDJ1; D unresolved. CDR1 is GEAIGNYY and CDR2 is EKD in the germline V gene. The ends were cut back, 4 bases at V and 0 bases at J, with 20 bases in the middle. The CDR3 has 17 residues. The CDR3 region is CACDTVLARKDTDKLIF. DNA for the CDR3: TGTGCCTGTGATACCGTCCTGGCCCGGAAGGACACCGATAAACTCATCTTT.

This clone was counted a few times. The protein TCRdb lists belongs to a much larger clone and differs from this DNA's translation at residue 13, which points to a read error; the protein shown is made from the DNA. The gene calls are TRDV2 and TRDJ1, with 12 nucleotides matching TRDD3. The germline V gene has CDR1 GEAIGNYY and CDR2 EKD. With V trimmed by 7 bases and J by 2 bases, 19 bases remained unmatched. The CDR3 runs 19 residues. The CDR3 nucleotides are TGTGCCTGCGACCCTCTGCCTGGGGGATACGCCCGGCGGACCGATAAACTCATCTTT. It codes for CACDPLPGGYARRTDKLIF.

This clone was recorded a few times. One base separates it from a far larger clone, so it is likely a read error. It is unclear where the CDR3 begins or ends on the DNA, so no DNA is shown, and the CDR3 is as TCRdb lists it. The same CDR3 can be traced to other DNA sequences in this sample. The chain uses TRDV1 and TRDJ1; the table assigns TRDD3, which was not confirmed against the DNA. Germline V gene data show CDR1 as TSWWSYY and CDR2 as QGS. With termini counted, the CDR3 has 27 amino acids. The CDR3 loop reads CALGEIISTYWGAGSGGPHRGADKLIF.

This clone has a handful of counts. The chain links TRDV2 to TRDJ1; D is ambiguous. Germline CDR1 reads GEAIGNYY; CDR2 reads EKD. Trimming removed 0 bases from V and 2 bases from J, with 24 bases in between. The CDR3 contains 19 residues. DNA of the CDR3: TGTGCCTGTGACACCGGGAAGGGGCAGGCGGCCCCCTTGACCGATAAACTCATCTTT. Protein: CACDTGKGQAAPLTDKLIF.

About this clone: One junction end disagrees with the germline gene, perhaps due to a read error. This chain uses TRDV1 with TRDJ1, with TRDD3 matching 7 bases. The CDR3 has 18 amino acids. Germline CDR1 TSWWSYY, CDR2 QGS. The CDR3 is CARGAKRPIWGLTDKLIF. Here the CDR3 DNA reads TGTGCTCGTGGGGCTAAGCGTCCAATCTGGGGGCTGACCGATAAACTCATCTTT.

This clone is deemed medium-sized. Other nucleotide sequences from this sample produce the same CDR3. The rearrangement links TRDV2 to TRDJ1; TRDD3 is a possible D gene (5 bases). The germline V gene encodes CDR1 GEAIGNYY and CDR2 EKD. V was clipped by 0 bases and J by 0 bases, with 19 bases between them. The CDR3 runs to 18 residues. CDR3 in amino acids: CACDTVGGGAPHTDKLIF. The CDR3 bases are TGTGCCTGTGACACCGTAGGGGGGGGGGCCCCCCACACCGATAAACTCATCTTT.

This clone was picked up a small number of times. The amino acid sequence in TCRdb belongs to a much larger clone and departs from this DNA's translation at residue 6, likely a sequencing read error; the sequence shown is translated from the DNA. CDR3 nucleotides: TGTGCCTGTGACACCCGGGGGGACAAGAGCTCCTGGGACACCCGACAGATGTTTTTC. This gives the protein CACDTRGDKSSWDTRQMFF. The chain recombines TRDV2 with TRDJ3; tentative D call: TRDD3 (6 bases). The germline V and J ends were trimmed by 0 bases and 0 bases, with 14 bases remaining between them. There are 19 residues in the CDR3. Germline V lookup: CDR1 GEAIGNYY, CDR2 EKD.

This clone was counted at least ten times. The chain couples TRDV2 to TRDJ1; TRDD3 agrees at 10 bases. CDR1 and CDR2 (germline): GEAIGNYY, EKD. There are 20 residues in the CDR3. J was trimmed by 0 bases and V by 3 bases; bases with no gene match: 18. The CDR3 here is CACDPGWGDTGSKYTDKLIF. The DNA for the CDR3 is TGTGCCTGTGACCCGGGTTGGGGGGATACGGGGTCTAAGTACACCGATAAACTCATCTTT.

This clone was detected ten times or more. TCRdb's listed protein matches a much larger clone and diverges from this DNA's translation at residue 8, likely through a read error; the protein shown comes from the DNA. The chain employs TRDV2 and TRDJ1; D unresolved. This CDR3 comprises 16 residues. Trimming stripped 0 bases from V and 4 bases from J, with 17 bases between. CDR1 and CDR2 from the germline V gene are GEAIGNYY and EKD. CDR3 sequence: CACDTVGASMGDKLIF. The DNA of the CDR3 is TGTGCCTGTGACACCGTAGGGGCTAGTATGGGCGATAAACTCATCTTT.

This clone has a handful of counts. The protein TCRdb gives is from a much larger clone and does not agree with this DNA's translation at residues 3 and 6, likely a read error; the protein shown here comes from the DNA. The V call is TRDV2, the J call TRDJ3, with D possibly being TRDD3 (5 bases). This CDR3 is 17 amino acids long. Germline CDR1 reads GEAIGNYY; CDR2 reads EKD. The CDR3 here is CARDTAGISWDTRQMFF. CDR3 sequence (DNA): TGTGCCCGTGACACTGCTGGGATTTCCTGGGACACCCGACAGATGTTTTTC.

This chain uses TRDV2 with TRDJ1; tentatively, D is TRDD3 (6 bases). The V gene's germline CDR1 is GEAIGNYY and CDR2 EKD. The CDR3 has 20 residues. Trimming shortened V by 0 bases and J by 3 bases, and 28 bases separated the two germline ends. The CDR3 bases are TGTGCCTGTGACACCGGTAGTAGGCGACGGGGGACGCGAATGGCCGATAAACTCATCTTT. Protein: CACDTGSRRRGTRMADKLIF.

For this clone: This DNA's translation and the protein TCRdb lists, from a much larger clone, do not match at residue 19, likely due to a read error; the protein shown is translated from the DNA. The chain couples TRDV2 to TRDJ3, with a tentative D call TRDD3 (5 bases). This CDR3 spans 20 amino acids. CDR1 and CDR2 from the germline V gene are GEAIGNYY and EKD. The CDR3 DNA follows: TGTGCCTGTGACAAAACGGAGGGGACTTTAAGCTCCTGGGACACCCGACAGATGATTTTC. Protein sequence: CACDKTEGTLSSWDTRQMIF.

This clone was seen a handful of times. A read error may produce the germline difference seen at one junction end. The chain couples TRDV3 to TRDJ1; TRDD3 is a possible D gene (5 bases). The CDR3 has 20 residues. Germline V CDR1 and CDR2: TVYSNPD, GDNSRS (reference sequence). The CDR3 spells CAFMHGDGVFWGLYTDTLIF. CDR3 in DNA: TGTGCCTTTATGCACGGAGATGGGGTTTTTTGGGGACTTTACACCGATACACTCATCTTT. Full variable domain (missing parts from reference TRDV3 and TRDJ1): CDKVTQSSPDQTVASGSEVVLLCTYDTVYSNPDLFWYRIRPDYSFQFVFYGDNSRSEGADFTQGRFSVKHILTQKAFHLVISPVRTEDSATYYCAFMHGDGVFWGLYTDTLIFGKGTRVTVEP.

This clone was seen a handful of times. TCRdb and the translated DNA give different amino acids at residue 7; the protein presented here is the one translated from the DNA. This chain's CDR3 is CACDTNVSRPGDKLIF. Here the CDR3 DNA reads TGTGCCTGTGACACGAATGTGTCCCGACCGGGCGATAAACTCATCTTT. This chain links TRDV2 with TRDJ1; D remains ambiguous. The V gene lost 1 base and the J gene lost 4 bases, with 18 bases spanning the gap. CDR1 and CDR2 (germline): GEAIGNYY, EKD. The CDR3 contains 16 residues.

This clone was seen ten or more times. A much larger clone is a single base away; this may be a read error. The chain couples TRDV2 to TRDJ2; 8 nucleotides agree with TRDD3. This CDR3 has 14 residues. Germline trimming cut 0 bases from V and 6 bases from J; bases unmatched to any gene: 2. Germline-derived CDR1 and CDR2 are GEAIGNYY and EKD. CDR3 protein: CACDTWGMPAQLFF. The CDR3 nucleotides are TGTGCCTGTGACACCTGGGGGATGCCAGCACAACTCTTCTTT.

This clone was counted a few times. TCRdb's protein for this DNA is that of a much larger clone and differs from the translation at residue 6, likely a read error; the protein shown is the DNA translation. The chain recombines TRDV1 with TRDJ1; possibly TRDD2 or TRDD3 for D (5 bases each). This CDR3 contains 22 residues. V gave up 2 bases and J gave up 0 bases, with 31 bases separating them. The germline gives CDR1 TSWWSYY, CDR2 QGS. Here the CDR3 reads CALGETLFPLRDSSPYTDKLIF. The CDR3 bases are TGTGCTCTTGGGGAAACCCTTTTTCCCCTCCGGGATTCCTCCCCGTACACCGATAAACTCATCTTT.

This CDR3 is CACDTVRTSSTRGDTRSDKLIF. In DNA form, the CDR3 reads TGTGCCTGTGACACAGTTCGTACTTCTTCTACACGGGGGGATACGAGGAGCGATAAACTCATCTTT. The chain carries TRDV2 and TRDJ1, with 10 bases fitting TRDD3. Germline trimming cut 1 base from V and 4 bases from J; bases unmatched to any gene: 26. The CDR3 extends over 22 amino acids. CDR1 and CDR2 from the germline V gene are GEAIGNYY and EKD.

This clone showed up many times. At residue 7, the TCRdb amino acid sequence and the translated nucleotide sequence differ, so the protein here is the DNA translation. The identical CDR3 is also encoded by other nucleotide sequences in the sample. This chain joins TRDV2 and TRDJ1, with TRDD3 identical over 7 bases. CDR1 is GEAIGNYY, CDR2 EKD, per germline. With 0 bases clipped from V and 2 bases from J, the junction kept 14 bases outside the gene matches. The CDR3 has 18 residues. CDR3 protein: CACDTLQLLVDTTDKLIF. Here the CDR3 DNA reads TGTGCCTGTGACACCCTACAATTACTGGTGGATACGACCGATAAACTCATCTTT.